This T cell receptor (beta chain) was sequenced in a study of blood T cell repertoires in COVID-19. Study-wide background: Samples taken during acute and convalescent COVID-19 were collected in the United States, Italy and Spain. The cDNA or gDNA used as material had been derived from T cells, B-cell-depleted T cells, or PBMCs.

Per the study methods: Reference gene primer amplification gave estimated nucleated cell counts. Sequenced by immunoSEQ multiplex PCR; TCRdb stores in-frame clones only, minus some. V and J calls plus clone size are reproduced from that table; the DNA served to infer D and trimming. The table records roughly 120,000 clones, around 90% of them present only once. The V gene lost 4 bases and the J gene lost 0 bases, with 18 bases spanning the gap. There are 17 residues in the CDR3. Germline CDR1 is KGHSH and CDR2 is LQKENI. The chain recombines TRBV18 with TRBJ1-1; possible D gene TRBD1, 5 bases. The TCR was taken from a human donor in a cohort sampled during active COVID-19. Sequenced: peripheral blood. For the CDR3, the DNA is TGTGCCAGCTCACGCTTCGGGGGTGCGGACGTGAACACTGAAGCTTTCTTT. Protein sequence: CASSRFGGADVNTEAFF.